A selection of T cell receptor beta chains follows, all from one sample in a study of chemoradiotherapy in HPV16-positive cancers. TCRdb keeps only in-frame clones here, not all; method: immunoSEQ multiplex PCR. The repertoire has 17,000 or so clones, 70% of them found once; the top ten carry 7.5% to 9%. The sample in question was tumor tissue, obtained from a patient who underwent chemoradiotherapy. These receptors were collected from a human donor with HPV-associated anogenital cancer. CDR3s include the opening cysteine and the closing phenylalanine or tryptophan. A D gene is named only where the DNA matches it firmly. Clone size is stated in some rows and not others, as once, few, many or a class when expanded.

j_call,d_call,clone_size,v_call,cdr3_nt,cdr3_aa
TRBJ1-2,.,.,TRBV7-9,TGTGCCAGCAGCTTAGTGGTCGGGGATGGCTACACCTTC,CASSLVVGDGYTF
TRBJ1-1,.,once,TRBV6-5,TGTGCCAGCAGTTCGAGGTCTGAAGCTTTCTTT,CASSSRSEAFF
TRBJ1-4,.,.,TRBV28,TGTGCCAGCGCCTTGGCAGGGGAGGTCGGTGAAAAACTGTTTTTT,CASALAGEVGEKLFF
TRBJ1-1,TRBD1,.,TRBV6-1,TGTGCCAGCCTTACCAGGGGGCGGGTCACTGAAGCTTTCTTT,CASLTRGRVTEAFF
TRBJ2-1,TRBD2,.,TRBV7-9,TGTGCCAGCAGCTTGACTAGCGGGTACAATGAGCAGTTCTTC,CASSLTSGYNEQFF
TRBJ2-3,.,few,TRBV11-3,TGTGCCAGCAGCTTAGATAATGGACTATCAACAGATACGCAGTATTTT,CASSLDNGLSTDTQYF
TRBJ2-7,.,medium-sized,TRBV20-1,TGCAGTGTCGCAACCGTCTACGAGCAGTACTTC,CSVATVYEQYF
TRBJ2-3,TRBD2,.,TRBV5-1,TGCGCCAGCAGCGTCTCACTAGCGGGGAGCACAGATACGCAGTATTTT,CASSVSLAGSTDTQYF
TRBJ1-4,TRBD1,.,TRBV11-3,TGTGCCAGCAGCAGTCGGGACAGGGGAGGAGAAAAACTGTTTTTT,CASSSRDRGGEKLFF
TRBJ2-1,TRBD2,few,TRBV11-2,TGTGCCAGCAGACAAGGCGGGGGGGCGGGCAATGAGCAGTTCTTC,CASRQGGGAGNEQFF
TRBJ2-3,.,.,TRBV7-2,TGTGCCAGCAGCCCTAGGGGCGCGGCGGGCACAGATACGCAGTATTTT,CASSPRGAAGTDTQYF
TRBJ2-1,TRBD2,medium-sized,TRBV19,TGTGCCAGTATTGGGACTAGCGGGAGCCAAAAAAGCTCCTACAATGAGCAGTTCTTC,CASIGTSGSQKSSYNEQFF
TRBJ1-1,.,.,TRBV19,TGTGCCAGTAGTACAAGGGCAGCGGCTGAAGCTTTCTTT,CASSTRAAAEAFF
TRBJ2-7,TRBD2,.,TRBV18,TGTGCCAGCTCACCAGTCGGGGGAGGGGAGCAGTACTTC,CASSPVGGGEQYF
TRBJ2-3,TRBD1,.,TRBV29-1,TGCAGCGTGGGACAGGGATCATATACGCAGTATTTT,CSVGQGSYTQYF
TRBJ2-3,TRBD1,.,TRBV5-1,TGCGCCAGCGGGACAGCTAGCACAGATACGCAGTATTTT,CASGTASTDTQYF
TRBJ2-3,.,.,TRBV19,TGTGCCAGTAGTATGGGCAGAAGCACAGATACGCAGTATTTT,CASSMGRSTDTQYF
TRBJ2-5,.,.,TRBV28,TGTGCCAGCAGTTTCAGCATTCAGGGGGGGGCGACGGAGACCCAGTACTTC,CASSFSIQGGATETQYF
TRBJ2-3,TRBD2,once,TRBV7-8,TGTGCCAGCAGCCAGAGCGGGAGGGGGGATACGCAGTATTTT,CASSQSGRGDTQYF
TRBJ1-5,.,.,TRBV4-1,TGCGCCAGCAGCCAAGTCGGTGGGGTTACCCATAGCAATCAGCCCCAGCATTTT,CASSQVGGVTHSNQPQHF
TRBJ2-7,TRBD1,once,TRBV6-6,TGTGCCAGCAGGCGGACAGGGGGAGCCTACGAGCAGTACTTC,CASRRTGGAYEQYF
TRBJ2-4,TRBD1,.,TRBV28,TGTGCCAGCAGTTCCAACAGGGGTTACATTCAGTACTTC,CASSSNRGYIQYF
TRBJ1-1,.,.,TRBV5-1,TGCGCCAGCAGCATAACAACGGGACGGACTGAAGCTTTCTTT,CASSITTGRTEAFF
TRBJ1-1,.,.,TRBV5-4,TGTGCCAGCAGCTCGGGGCGGGGGGCGGCTGAAGCTTTCTTT,CASSSGRGAAEAFF
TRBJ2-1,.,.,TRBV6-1,TGTGCCAGCAGCACCGGGAGACACTATGAGCAGTTCTTC,CASSTGRHYEQFF
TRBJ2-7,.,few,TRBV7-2,TGTGCCAGCAGCTTAGCCGGGACTCCGGAGCAGTACTTC,CASSLAGTPEQYF
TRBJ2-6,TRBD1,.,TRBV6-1,TGTGCCACCTCAGGGGGCTTCGGTGGGGCCAACGTCCTGACTTTC,CATSGGFGGANVLTF
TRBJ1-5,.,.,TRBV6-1,TGTGCCAGCAGAAACACAGGGAGCAATCAGCCCCAGCATTTT,CASRNTGSNQPQHF
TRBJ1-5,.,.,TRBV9,TGTGCCAGCAGCGTAGACCCCGATCAGCCCCAGCATTTT,CASSVDPDQPQHF
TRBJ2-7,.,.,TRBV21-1,TGTGCCAGCAGCTTAAAGGAAAGCGGGAGGGCCTACGAGCAGTACTTC,CASSLKESGRAYEQYF
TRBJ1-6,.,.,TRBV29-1,TGCAGCGTCCCCGGGTCAAGCAATTCACCCCTCCACTTT,CSVPGSSNSPLHF
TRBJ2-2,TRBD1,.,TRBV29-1,TGCAGCGCCGGGACAGGGGGCTCCGGGGAGCTGTTTTTT,CSAGTGGSGELFF
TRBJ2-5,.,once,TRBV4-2,TGTGCCAGCAGCCAAGATTCCCAAGAGACCCAGTACTTC,CASSQDSQETQYF
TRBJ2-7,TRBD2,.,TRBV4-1,TGCGCCAGCAGCCAGAGAGCACTAGCGGGAGAAGATGGCTACGAGCAGTACTTC,CASSQRALAGEDGYEQYF
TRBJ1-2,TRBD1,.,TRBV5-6,TGTGCCAGCAGCTTGGGGCAGGGGGCTGGCTACACCTTC,CASSLGQGAGYTF
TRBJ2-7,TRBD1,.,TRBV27,TGTGCCAGCAGTTTATTCATTGGGACAGGGTACGAGCAGTACTTC,CASSLFIGTGYEQYF
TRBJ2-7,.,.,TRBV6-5,TGTGCCAGCAGCCGCGGCCAGGGAACCTACGAGCAGTACTTC,CASSRGQGTYEQYF
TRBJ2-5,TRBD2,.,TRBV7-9,TGTGCCAGCAGCCACCCAACACTAGCGGGTACGGTAGAGACCCAGTACTTC,CASSHPTLAGTVETQYF
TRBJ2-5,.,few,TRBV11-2,TGTGCCAGCAGTCCAACCGGGGGAGGCGAGACCCAGTACTTC,CASSPTGGGETQYF
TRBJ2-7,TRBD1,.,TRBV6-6,TGTGCCAGCAAGTCGGGACAGCTTACCTACGAGCAGTACTTC,CASKSGQLTYEQYF